These 4 T cell receptor beta chains were all obtained from the same sample, sequenced in a study of blood T cell repertoires in COVID-19. The assay was immunoSEQ multiplex PCR, and TCRdb's table has in-frame clones only and misses some. The table lists about 94,000 clones, around 81% of them singletons. The sequenced sample was peripheral blood. The receptors were sampled from a man in his fifties or sixties with acute or convalescent COVID-19.

This chain joins TRBV12-3 or TRBV12-4 and TRBJ2-7; 9 bases agree with TRBD1. J gave up 5 bases and V 5 bases, and 4 bases lay outside the gene matches. The CDR3 loop spans 13 amino acids. CDR3 DNA sequence: TGTGCCAGCAGTAGCCGGGACAGGGACGAGCAGTACTTC. Translated: CASSSRDRDEQYF.

In its sample, this clone was seen many times. This rearrangement joins TRBV3-1 (or the pseudogene TRBV3-2) to TRBJ2-2; no firm D call. The germline V gene has CDR1 LGHDT and CDR2 YNNKEL (reference sequence). The CDR3 sequence is 16 residues long. The V end lost 1 base, the J end lost 4 bases, and 13 bases lay between the germline ends. CDR3 protein: CASSQGLVRGTGELFF. CDR3 DNA sequence: TGTGCCAGCAGCCAAGGGTTAGTGCGTGGCACCGGGGAGCTGTTTTTT.

The chain has TRBV30 and TRBJ2-7; the D is unclear. V lost 0 bases and J lost 4, with 7 bases in between. This CDR3 is built from 12 residues. The germline gives CDR1 GTSNPN, CDR2 SVGIG (reference sequence). CDR3 protein: CAWSVMRYEQYF. The CDR3 DNA reads TGTGCCTGGAGTGTAATGCGGTACGAGCAGTACTTC.

This rearrangement joins TRBV19 to TRBJ1-2; perhaps TRBD1 as D (6 bases). V was pared by 1 base and J by 8 bases, with 14 bases between. This CDR3 is 14 amino acids long. Germline lookup yields CDR1 LNHDA and CDR2 SQIVND (reference sequence). Here the CDR3 reads CASSIGPGAEGYTF. The CDR3 DNA reads TGTGCCAGTAGTATAGGCCCAGGGGCCGAGGGCTACACCTTC.